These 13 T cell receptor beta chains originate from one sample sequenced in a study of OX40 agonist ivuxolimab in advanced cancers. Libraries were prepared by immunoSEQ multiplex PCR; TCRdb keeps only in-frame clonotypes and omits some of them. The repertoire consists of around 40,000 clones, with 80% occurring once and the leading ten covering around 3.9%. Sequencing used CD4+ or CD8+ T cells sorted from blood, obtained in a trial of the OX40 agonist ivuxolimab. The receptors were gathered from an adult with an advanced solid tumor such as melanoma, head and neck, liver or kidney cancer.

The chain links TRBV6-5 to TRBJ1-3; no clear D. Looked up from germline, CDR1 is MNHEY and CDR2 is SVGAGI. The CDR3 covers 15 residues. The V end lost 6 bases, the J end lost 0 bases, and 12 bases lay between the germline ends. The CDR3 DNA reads TGTGCCAGCAGAAAGAGACTAGACTCTGGAAACACCATATATTTT. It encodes CASRKRLDSGNTIYF.

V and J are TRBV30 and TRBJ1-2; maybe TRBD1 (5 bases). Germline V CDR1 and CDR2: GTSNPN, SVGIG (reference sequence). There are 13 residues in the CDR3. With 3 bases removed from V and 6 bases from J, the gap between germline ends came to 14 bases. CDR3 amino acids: CAWRSGGVDGYTF. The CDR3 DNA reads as TGTGCCTGGAGGTCGGGGGGGGTGGATGGCTACACCTTC.

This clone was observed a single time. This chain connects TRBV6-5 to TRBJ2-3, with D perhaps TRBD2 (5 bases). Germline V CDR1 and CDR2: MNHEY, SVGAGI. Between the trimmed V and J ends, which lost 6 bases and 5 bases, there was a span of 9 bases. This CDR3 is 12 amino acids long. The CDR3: CASSDAGDTQYF. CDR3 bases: TGTGCCAGCAGCGATGCGGGAGATACGCAGTATTTT.

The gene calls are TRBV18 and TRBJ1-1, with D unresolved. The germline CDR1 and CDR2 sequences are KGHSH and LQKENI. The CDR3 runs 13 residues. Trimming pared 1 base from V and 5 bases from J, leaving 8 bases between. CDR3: CASSPQEGTEAFF. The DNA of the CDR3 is TGTGCCAGCTCACCACAGGAAGGGACTGAAGCTTTCTTT.

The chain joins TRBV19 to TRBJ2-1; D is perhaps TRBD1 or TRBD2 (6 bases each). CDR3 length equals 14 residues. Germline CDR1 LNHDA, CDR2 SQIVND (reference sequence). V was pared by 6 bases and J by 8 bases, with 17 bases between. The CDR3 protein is CASRRGEGQDEQFF. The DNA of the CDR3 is TGTGCCAGTAGGAGGGGGGAAGGGCAGGATGAGCAGTTCTTC.

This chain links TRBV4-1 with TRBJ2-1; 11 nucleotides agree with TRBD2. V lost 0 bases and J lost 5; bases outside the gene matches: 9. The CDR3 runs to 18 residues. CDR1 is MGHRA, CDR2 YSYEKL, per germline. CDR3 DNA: TGCGCCAGCAGCCAAGATTCCGTAGCGGGAGGGCGGGACAATGAGCAGTTCTTC. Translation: CASSQDSVAGGRDNEQFF.

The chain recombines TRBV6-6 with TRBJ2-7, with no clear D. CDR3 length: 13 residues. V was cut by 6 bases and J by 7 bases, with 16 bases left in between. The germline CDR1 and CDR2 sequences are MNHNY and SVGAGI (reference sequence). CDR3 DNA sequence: TGTGCCAGCAGCTTGAAAGCCACGGGTGAGCAGTACTTC. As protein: CASSLKATGEQYF.

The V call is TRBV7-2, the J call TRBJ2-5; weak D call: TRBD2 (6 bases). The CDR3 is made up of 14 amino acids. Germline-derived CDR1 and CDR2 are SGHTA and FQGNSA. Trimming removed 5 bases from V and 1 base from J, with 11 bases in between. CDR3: CASSTAGRQETQYF. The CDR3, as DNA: TGTGCCAGCAGCACCGCGGGGCGCCAAGAGACCCAGTACTTC.

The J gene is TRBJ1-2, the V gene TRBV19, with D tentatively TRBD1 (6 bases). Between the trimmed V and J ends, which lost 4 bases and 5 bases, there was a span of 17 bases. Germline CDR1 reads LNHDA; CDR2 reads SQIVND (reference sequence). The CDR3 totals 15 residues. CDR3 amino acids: CASSRNDRTLYGYTF. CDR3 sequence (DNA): TGTGCCAGTAGTAGGAACGACAGGACTTTGTATGGCTACACCTTC.

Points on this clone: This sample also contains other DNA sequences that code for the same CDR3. CDR3 amino acids: CASSLDRTGGGYTF. Written as DNA, the CDR3 is TGTGCCAGCAGCTTAGATCGGACAGGGGGAGGCTACACCTTC. The chain couples TRBV11-2 to TRBJ1-2; 10 nucleotides agree with TRBD1. Germline V gene sequence: CDR1 SGHAT, CDR2 FQNNGV. This CDR3 contains 14 residues. Unmatched junction bases numbered 3, after V lost 0 bases and J lost 8 bases.

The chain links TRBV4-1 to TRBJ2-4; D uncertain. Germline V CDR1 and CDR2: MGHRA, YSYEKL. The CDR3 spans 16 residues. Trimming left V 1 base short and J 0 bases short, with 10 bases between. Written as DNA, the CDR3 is TGCGCCAGCAGCCAAGTCACCATACTAGCCAAAAACATTCAGTACTTC. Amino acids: CASSQVTILAKNIQYF.

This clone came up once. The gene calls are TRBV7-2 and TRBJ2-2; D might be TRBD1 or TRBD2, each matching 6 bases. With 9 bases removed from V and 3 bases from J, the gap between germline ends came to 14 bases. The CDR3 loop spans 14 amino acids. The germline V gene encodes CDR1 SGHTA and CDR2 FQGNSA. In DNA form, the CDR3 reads TGTGCCAGTATGACAGGACTATACACCGGGGAGCTGTTTTTT. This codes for CASMTGLYTGELFF.

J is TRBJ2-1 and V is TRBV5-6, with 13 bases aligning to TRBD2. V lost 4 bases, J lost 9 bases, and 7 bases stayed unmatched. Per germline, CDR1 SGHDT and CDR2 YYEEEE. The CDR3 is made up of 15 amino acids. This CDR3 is CASSVTSGGATEQFF. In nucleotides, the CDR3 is TGTGCCAGCAGCGTCACTAGCGGGGGGGCTACTGAGCAGTTCTTC.